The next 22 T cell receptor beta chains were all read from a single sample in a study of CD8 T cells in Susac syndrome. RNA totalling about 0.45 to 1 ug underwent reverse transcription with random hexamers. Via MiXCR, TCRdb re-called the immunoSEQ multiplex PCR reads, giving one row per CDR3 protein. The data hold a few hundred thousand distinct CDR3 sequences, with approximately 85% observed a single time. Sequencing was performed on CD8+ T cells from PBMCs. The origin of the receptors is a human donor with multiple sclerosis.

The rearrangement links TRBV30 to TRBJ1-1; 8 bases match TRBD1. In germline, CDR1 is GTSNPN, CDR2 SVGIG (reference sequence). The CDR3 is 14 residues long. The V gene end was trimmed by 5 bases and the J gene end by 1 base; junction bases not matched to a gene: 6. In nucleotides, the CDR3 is TGTGCCTGGTCTTATCAGGGGGCGAACACTGAAGCTTTCTTT. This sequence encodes CAWSYQGANTEAFF.

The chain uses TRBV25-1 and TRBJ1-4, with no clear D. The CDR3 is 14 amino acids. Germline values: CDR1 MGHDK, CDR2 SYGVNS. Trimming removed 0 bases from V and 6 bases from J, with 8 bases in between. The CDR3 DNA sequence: TGTGCCAGCAGTGAATACGGCCGGGATGAAAAACTGTTTTTT. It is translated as CASSEYGRDEKLFF.

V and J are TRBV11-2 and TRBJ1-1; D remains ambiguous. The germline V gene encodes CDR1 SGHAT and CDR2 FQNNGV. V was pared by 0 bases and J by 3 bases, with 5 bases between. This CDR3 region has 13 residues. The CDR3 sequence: CASSLEVDTEAFF. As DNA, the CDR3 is TGTGCCAGCAGCTTAGAAGTCGACACTGAAGCTTTCTTT.

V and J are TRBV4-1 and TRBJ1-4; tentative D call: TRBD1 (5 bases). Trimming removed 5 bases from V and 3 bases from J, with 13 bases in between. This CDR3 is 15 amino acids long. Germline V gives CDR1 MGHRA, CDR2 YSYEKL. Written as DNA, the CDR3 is TGCGCCAGCAGCGCCCCCGGGACTTCTAATGAAAAACTGTTTTTT. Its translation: CASSAPGTSNEKLFF.

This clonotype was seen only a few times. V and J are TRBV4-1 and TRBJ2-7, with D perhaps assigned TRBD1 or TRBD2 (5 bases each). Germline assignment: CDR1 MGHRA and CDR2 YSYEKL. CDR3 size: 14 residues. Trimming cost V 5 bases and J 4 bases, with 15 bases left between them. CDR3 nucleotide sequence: TGCGCCAGCAGCTCGAAGACAGAGGGATACGAGCAGTACTTC. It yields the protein CASSSKTEGYEQYF.

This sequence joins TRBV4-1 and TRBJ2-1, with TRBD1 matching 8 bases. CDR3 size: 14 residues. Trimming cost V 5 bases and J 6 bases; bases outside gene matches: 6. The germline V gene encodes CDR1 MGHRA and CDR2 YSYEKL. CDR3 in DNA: TGCGCCAGCAGCTCCGTCACAGGGGGCAATGAGCAGTTCTTC. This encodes CASSSVTGGNEQFF.

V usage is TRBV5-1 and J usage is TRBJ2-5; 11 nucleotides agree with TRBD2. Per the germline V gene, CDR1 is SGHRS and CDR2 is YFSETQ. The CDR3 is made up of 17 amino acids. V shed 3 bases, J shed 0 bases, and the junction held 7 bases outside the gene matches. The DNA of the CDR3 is TGCGCCAGCAGCTCCGGACTAGCGGGCATGGACCAAGAGACCCAGTACTTC. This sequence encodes CASSSGLAGMDQETQYF.

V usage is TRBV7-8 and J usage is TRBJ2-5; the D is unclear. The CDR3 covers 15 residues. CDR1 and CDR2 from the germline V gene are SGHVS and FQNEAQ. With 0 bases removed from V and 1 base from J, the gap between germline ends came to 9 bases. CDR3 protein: CASSLAPLVQETQYF. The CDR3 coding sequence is TGTGCCAGCAGCTTAGCGCCGCTGGTCCAAGAGACCCAGTACTTC.

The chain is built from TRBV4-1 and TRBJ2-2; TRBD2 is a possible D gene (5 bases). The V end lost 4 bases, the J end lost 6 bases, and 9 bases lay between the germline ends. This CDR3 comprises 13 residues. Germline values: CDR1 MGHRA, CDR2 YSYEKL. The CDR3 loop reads CASSPGESGELFF. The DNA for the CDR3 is TGCGCCAGCAGCCCCGGGGAATCCGGGGAGCTGTTTTTT.

CDR3 amino acids: CASSPGTGGAGELFF. CDR3 bases: TGTGCCAGCAGCCCCGGGACAGGGGGGGCCGGGGAGCTGTTTTTT. The chain links TRBV7-9 to TRBJ2-2; TRBD1 agrees at 11 bases. The V gene's germline CDR1 is SEHNR and CDR2 FQNEAQ (reference sequence). V gave up 5 bases and J gave up 6 bases; unmatched junction bases: 5. The CDR3 loop spans 15 amino acids.

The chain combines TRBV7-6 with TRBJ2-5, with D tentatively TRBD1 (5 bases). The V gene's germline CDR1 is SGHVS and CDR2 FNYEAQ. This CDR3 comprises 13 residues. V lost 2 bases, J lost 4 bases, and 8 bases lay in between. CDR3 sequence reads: CASSLQGIETQYF. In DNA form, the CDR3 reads TGTGCCAGCAGCTTACAGGGTATAGAGACCCAGTACTTC.

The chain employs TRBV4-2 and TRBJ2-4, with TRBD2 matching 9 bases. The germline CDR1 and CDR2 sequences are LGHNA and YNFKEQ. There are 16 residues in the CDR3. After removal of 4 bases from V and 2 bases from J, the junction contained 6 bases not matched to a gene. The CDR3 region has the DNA TGTGCCAGCAGCCCATATAGCGGGAGCTCCAAAAACATTCAGTACTTC. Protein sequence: CASSPYSGSSKNIQYF.

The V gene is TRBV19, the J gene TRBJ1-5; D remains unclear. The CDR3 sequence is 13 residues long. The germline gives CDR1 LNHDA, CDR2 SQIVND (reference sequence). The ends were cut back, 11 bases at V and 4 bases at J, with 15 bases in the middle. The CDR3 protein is CAGQAGRNQPQHF. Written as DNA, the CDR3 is TGTGCCGGCCAGGCGGGTCGAAATCAGCCCCAGCATTTT.

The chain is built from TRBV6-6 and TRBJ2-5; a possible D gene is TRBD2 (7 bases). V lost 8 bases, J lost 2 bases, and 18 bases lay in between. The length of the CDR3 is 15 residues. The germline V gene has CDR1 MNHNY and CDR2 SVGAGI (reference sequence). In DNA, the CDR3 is TGTGCCAGCGTAATAGGGGGGGGCCCTCAAGAGACCCAGTACTTC. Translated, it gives CASVIGGGPQETQYF.

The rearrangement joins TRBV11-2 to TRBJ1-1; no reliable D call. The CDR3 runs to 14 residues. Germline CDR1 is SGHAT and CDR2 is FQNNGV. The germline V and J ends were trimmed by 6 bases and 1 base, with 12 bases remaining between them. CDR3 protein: CASRFPGRNTEAFF. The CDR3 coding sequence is TGTGCCAGCAGGTTCCCGGGTCGGAACACTGAAGCTTTCTTT.

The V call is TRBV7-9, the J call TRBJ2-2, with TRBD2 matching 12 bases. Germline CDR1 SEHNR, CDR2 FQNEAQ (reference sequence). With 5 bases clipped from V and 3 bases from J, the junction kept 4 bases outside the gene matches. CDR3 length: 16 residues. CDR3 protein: CASSATSGGYTGELFF. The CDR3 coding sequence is TGTGCCAGCAGCGCCACTAGCGGGGGGTACACCGGGGAGCTGTTTTTT.

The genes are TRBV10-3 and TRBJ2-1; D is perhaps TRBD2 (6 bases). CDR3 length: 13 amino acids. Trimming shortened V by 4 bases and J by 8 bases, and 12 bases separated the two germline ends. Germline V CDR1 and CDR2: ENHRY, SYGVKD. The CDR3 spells CAISGGWGDEQFF. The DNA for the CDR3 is TGTGCCATCAGTGGGGGCTGGGGGGATGAGCAGTTCTTC.

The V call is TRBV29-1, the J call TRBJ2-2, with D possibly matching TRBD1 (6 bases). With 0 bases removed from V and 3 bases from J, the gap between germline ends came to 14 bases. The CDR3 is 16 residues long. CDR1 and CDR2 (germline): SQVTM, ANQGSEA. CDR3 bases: TGCAGCGTTGAAGATCCCTCCAGGGGTGACACCGGGGAGCTGTTTTTT. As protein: CSVEDPSRGDTGELFF.

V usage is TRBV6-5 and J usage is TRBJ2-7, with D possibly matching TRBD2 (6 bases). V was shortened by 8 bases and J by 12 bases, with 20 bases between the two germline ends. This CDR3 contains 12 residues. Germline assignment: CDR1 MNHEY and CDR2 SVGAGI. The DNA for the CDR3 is TGTGCCAGCGGGCCAGGAAGGAGGGGTTGGTACTTC. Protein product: CASGPGRRGWYF.

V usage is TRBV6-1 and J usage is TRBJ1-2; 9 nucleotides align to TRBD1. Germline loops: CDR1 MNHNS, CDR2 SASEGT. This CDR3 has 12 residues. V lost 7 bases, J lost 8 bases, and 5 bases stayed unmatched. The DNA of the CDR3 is TGTGCCAGCATGATGACAGGGGGAGGCTACACCTTC. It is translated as CASMMTGGGYTF.

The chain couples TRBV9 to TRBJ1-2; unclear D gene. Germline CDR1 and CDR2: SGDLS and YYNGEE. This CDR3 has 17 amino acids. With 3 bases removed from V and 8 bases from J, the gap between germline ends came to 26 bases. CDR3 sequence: CASSAPHRAAAPGGYTF. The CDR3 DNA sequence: TGTGCCAGCAGCGCCCCCCACAGAGCAGCCGCTCCAGGAGGCTACACCTTC.

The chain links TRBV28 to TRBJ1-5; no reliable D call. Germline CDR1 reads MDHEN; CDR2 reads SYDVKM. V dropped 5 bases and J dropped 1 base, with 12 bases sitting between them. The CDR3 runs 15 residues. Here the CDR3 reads CASSSYQRSNQPQHF. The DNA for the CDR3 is TGTGCCAGCAGTAGTTACCAGAGGAGCAATCAGCCCCAGCATTTT.